These 20 T cell receptor beta chains came from one sample sequenced in a study of cytomegalovirus exposure and HLA in healthy donors. Profiling relied on immunoSEQ multiplex PCR, and the TCRdb table lists in-frame clones only, not all of them. The repertoire consists of more than 150,000 clones, with approximately 84% occurring once and the leading ten covering over 5.5%. The sample consisted of PBMCs. These receptors originate from a man between 18 and 29 years old in good health and CMV-seropositive.

CDR3 protein: CASSLVGETQYF. In DNA, the CDR3 is TGTGCCAGCAGCTTAGTCGGAGAGACCCAGTACTTC. The chain is built from TRBV7-6 and TRBJ2-5; D uncertain. Germline V gene data show CDR1 as SGHVS and CDR2 as FNYEAQ. The V gene lost 1 base and the J gene lost 4 bases, with 4 bases spanning the gap. The CDR3 spans 12 residues.

The gene calls are TRBV7-2 and TRBJ2-7; D is perhaps TRBD2 (5 bases). CDR3 size: 16 residues. With 4 bases removed from V and 4 bases from J, the gap between germline ends came to 20 bases. The germline gives CDR1 SGHTA, CDR2 FQGNSA. The CDR3 nucleotides read TGTGCCAGCAGCTCGGACCTCGGCGGGCTAGGGTACGAGCAGTACTTC. Translating gives CASSSDLGGLGYEQYF. Combining the CDR3 with reference TRBV7-2 and TRBJ2-7 gives the whole variable domain GAGVSQSPSNKVTEKGKDVELRCDPISGHTALYWYRQSLGQGLEFLIYFQGNSAPDKSGLPSDRFSAERTGGSVSTLTIQRTQQEDSAVYLCASSSDLGGLGYEQYFGPGTRLTVT.

This chain joins TRBV27 and TRBJ2-3; TRBD2 matches 16 bases. Trimming at V came to 5 bases and at J to 3 bases, leaving 8 bases not matched to a gene. Germline V CDR1 and CDR2: MNHEY, SMNVEV (reference sequence). The CDR3 length is 18 residues. The CDR3 sequence is CASSLGTSGRAGTDTQYF. Written as DNA, the CDR3 is TGTGCCAGCAGTCTCGGGACTAGCGGGAGGGCCGGGACAGATACGCAGTATTTT.

V usage is TRBV11-2 and J usage is TRBJ1-4; 9 bases are a match to TRBD1. Per the germline V gene, CDR1 is SGHAT and CDR2 is FQNNGV. After removal of 5 bases from V and 5 bases from J, the junction contained 3 bases not matched to a gene. This CDR3 contains 14 residues. As DNA, the CDR3 is TGTGCCAGCAGCCCCGGGACAGGGAATGAAAAACTGTTTTTT. Encoded protein: CASSPGTGNEKLFF.

The chain joins TRBV5-6 to TRBJ2-7; D ambiguous. Deletions cut 1 base from V and 3 bases from J, with 11 bases between. The CDR3 loop spans 14 amino acids. Germline loops: CDR1 SGHDT, CDR2 YYEEEE. Written as DNA, the CDR3 is TGTGCCAGCAGCTTGAGCCCAGCTAGCTACGAGCAGTACTTC. Amino acid sequence: CASSLSPASYEQYF.

The chain links TRBV7-6 to TRBJ2-5, with 15 bases matching TRBD2. The germline V gene has CDR1 SGHVS and CDR2 FNYEAQ. Losses at the gene ends were 4 bases for V and 5 bases for J; bases not matched to a gene: 2. CDR3 size: 15 residues. The CDR3 sequence is CASSSGLAGGETQYF. The CDR3 bases are TGTGCCAGCAGCTCCGGACTAGCGGGAGGGGAGACCCAGTACTTC. Together with reference TRBV7-6 and TRBJ2-5, the CDR3 gives the full variable domain: GAGVSQSPRYKVTKRGQDVALRCDPISGHVSLYWYRQALGQGPEFLTYFNYEAQQDKSGLPNDRFSAERPEGSISTLTIQRTEQRDSAMYRCASSSGLAGGETQYFGPGTRLLVL.

The gene calls are TRBV30 and TRBJ2-2; D is possibly TRBD1 (6 bases). CDR3 length: 14 amino acids. The germline CDR1 and CDR2 sequences are GTSNPN and SVGIG (reference sequence). The V end was cut by 3 bases, the J end by 0 bases, with 8 bases between. In DNA form, the CDR3 reads TGTGCCTGGAGGCGGACAGCGAACACCGGGGAGCTGTTTTTT. Its translation: CAWRRTANTGELFF.

The chain employs TRBV28 and TRBJ2-7, with 9 bases matching TRBD1. The germline V gene has CDR1 MDHEN and CDR2 SYDVKM. Germline trimming cut 6 bases from V and 2 bases from J; bases unmatched to any gene: 8. The CDR3 runs 15 residues. The CDR3 sequence: CASSLRGTGTYEQYF. Here the CDR3 DNA reads TGTGCCAGCAGCCTCCGTGGGACAGGGACCTACGAGCAGTACTTC.

This chain joins TRBV19 and TRBJ1-2, with 8 bases identical to TRBD1. This CDR3 has 14 residues. V trimming: 1 base; J trimming: 8 bases; junction bases outside the gene matches: 6. Germline assignment: CDR1 LNHDA and CDR2 SQIVND (reference sequence). The CDR3 sequence: CASSIGQGARGYTF. As DNA, the CDR3 is TGTGCCAGTAGTATAGGGCAGGGGGCGCGCGGCTACACCTTC.

The V and J genes are TRBV27 and TRBJ2-3; 7 bases fit TRBD2. This CDR3 spans 16 amino acids. Germline V gives CDR1 MNHEY, CDR2 SMNVEV (reference sequence). V lost 2 bases to trimming and J lost 2 bases; unmatched junction nucleotides: 7. In nucleotides, the CDR3 is TGTGCCAGCAGTTTAACGGAGCGGGGTTTCACAGATACGCAGTATTTT. Its translation: CASSLTERGFTDTQYF.

The rearrangement uses TRBV5-1 and TRBJ2-1, with 7 nucleotides matching TRBD1. V was clipped by 4 bases and J by 4 bases; unmatched bases: 5. Germline loops: CDR1 SGHRS, CDR2 YFSETQ. This CDR3 has 14 residues. In DNA form, the CDR3 reads TGCGCCAGCAGCCCGGGACAGCAATACAATGAGCAGTTCTTC. It codes for CASSPGQQYNEQFF.

This chain uses TRBV7-2 with TRBJ2-1; D is unclear. The CDR3 extends over 12 amino acids. Germline V gives CDR1 SGHTA, CDR2 FQGNSA. V was trimmed by 2 bases and J by 6 bases, leaving 5 bases between them. The CDR3 DNA sequence: TGTGCCAGCAGCTTATTTCGCAATGAGCAGTTCTTC. It translates to CASSLFRNEQFF. Looking up the rest from reference TRBV7-2 and TRBJ2-1 gives the full variable domain: GAGVSQSPSNKVTEKGKDVELRCDPISGHTALYWYRQSLGQGLEFLIYFQGNSAPDKSGLPSDRFSAERTGGSVSTLTIQRTQQEDSAVYLCASSLFRNEQFFGPGTRLTVL.

The J gene is TRBJ2-3, the V gene TRBV27; D is undetermined. This CDR3 is 13 amino acids long. V dropped 2 bases and J dropped 4 bases, with 7 bases sitting between them. Per germline, CDR1 MNHEY and CDR2 SMNVEV (reference sequence). CDR3 sequence: CASSLQEADTQYF. The CDR3 nucleotides are TGTGCCAGCAGTTTACAGGAAGCAGATACGCAGTATTTT.

V usage is TRBV11-3 and J usage is TRBJ2-1, with 10 nucleotides matching TRBD2. V lost 5 bases and J lost 0; bases outside the gene matches: 10. Germline lookup yields CDR1 SGHNT and CDR2 YENEEA. CDR3 length equals 18 residues. The CDR3 loop reads CASSTRLAGARSYNEQFF. The CDR3 DNA reads TGTGCCAGCAGCACTCGACTAGCGGGTGCCCGCTCCTACAATGAGCAGTTCTTC.

This clone appeared a few times. The rearrangement links TRBV7-3 to TRBJ2-1; D might be TRBD2 (5 bases). V gave up 1 base and J gave up 7 bases, with 11 bases separating them. The germline gives CDR1 SGHTA, CDR2 FQGTGA. The length of the CDR3 is 14 residues. The CDR3 sequence: CASSLSASGNEQFF. The CDR3 DNA reads TGTGCCAGCAGCTTAAGTGCCTCGGGGAATGAGCAGTTCTTC.

This sequence joins TRBV11-3 and TRBJ2-7, with 7 nucleotides matching TRBD2. Germline assignment: CDR1 SGHNT and CDR2 YENEEA. The CDR3 runs 16 residues. V shed 1 base, J shed 2 bases, and the junction held 8 bases outside the gene matches. The DNA of the CDR3 is TGTGCCAGCAGCTTAGGGCGGCCGGGAGGCGCCTACGAGCAGTACTTC. Translating gives CASSLGRPGGAYEQYF.

This chain links TRBV27 with TRBJ1-2, with TRBD1 matching over 12 bases. Losses at the gene ends were 6 bases for V and 2 bases for J; bases not matched to a gene: 10. The length of the CDR3 is 17 residues. Germline values: CDR1 MNHEY, CDR2 SMNVEV (reference sequence). The CDR3 sequence: CASSMNRDRGRNYGYTF. The CDR3 DNA reads TGTGCCAGCAGCATGAACCGGGACAGGGGGCGAAACTATGGCTACACCTTC.

V is TRBV30 and J is TRBJ2-2; 14 nucleotides align to TRBD2. There are 14 residues in the CDR3. CDR1 GTSNPN and CDR2 SVGIG come from the germline V gene (reference sequence). V was pared by 8 bases and J by 6 bases, with 5 bases of the junction left unmatched. CDR3 DNA: TGTGCCAGCGGACTAGCGGGAGGCTCCGGGGAGCTGTTTTTT. It translates to CASGLAGGSGELFF.

The J gene is TRBJ2-6, the V gene TRBV7-8; maybe TRBD2 (5 bases). This CDR3 has 13 residues. Trimming stripped 5 bases from V and 4 bases from J, with 6 bases between. Germline CDR1 reads SGHVS; CDR2 reads FQNEAQ. This CDR3 reads CASSPGGANVLTF. The DNA for the CDR3 is TGTGCCAGCAGCCCGGGAGGGGCCAACGTCCTGACTTTC.

The chain uses TRBV5-4 and TRBJ2-2; possible D gene TRBD2, 6 bases. This CDR3 spans 17 amino acids. CDR1 and CDR2 (germline): SGHNT, YYREEE (reference sequence). The germline V and J ends were trimmed by 0 bases and 1 base, with 13 bases remaining between them. The DNA for the CDR3 is TGTGCCAGCAGCTTGGCTAGGTGGGGGGAGAACACCGGGGAGCTGTTTTTT. It codes for CASSLARWGENTGELFF.